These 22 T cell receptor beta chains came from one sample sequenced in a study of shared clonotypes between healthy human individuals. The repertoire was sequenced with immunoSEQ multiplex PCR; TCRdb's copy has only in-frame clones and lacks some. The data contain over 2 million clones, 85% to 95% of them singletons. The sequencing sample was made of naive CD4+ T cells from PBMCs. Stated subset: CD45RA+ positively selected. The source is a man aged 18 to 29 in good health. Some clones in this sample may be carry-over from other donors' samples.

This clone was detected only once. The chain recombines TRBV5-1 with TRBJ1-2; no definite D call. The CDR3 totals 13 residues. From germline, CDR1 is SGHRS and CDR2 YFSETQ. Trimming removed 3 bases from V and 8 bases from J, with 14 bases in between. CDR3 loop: CASSSGPLAGYTF. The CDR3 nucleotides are TGCGCCAGCAGCTCAGGACCCCTGGCCGGCTACACCTTC.

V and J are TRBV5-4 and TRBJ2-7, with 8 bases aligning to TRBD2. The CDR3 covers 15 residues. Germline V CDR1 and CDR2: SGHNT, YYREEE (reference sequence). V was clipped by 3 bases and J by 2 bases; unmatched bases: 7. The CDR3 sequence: CASSYTGTRTYEQYF. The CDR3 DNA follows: TGTGCCAGCAGCTATACCGGGACTAGAACCTACGAGCAGTACTTC.

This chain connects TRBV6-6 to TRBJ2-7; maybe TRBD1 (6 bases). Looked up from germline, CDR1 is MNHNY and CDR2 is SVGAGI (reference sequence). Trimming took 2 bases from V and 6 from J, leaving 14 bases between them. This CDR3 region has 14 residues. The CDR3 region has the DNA TGTGCCAGCAGTTACGGGGGCCCTATGAGCGAGCAGTACTTC. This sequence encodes CASSYGGPMSEQYF.

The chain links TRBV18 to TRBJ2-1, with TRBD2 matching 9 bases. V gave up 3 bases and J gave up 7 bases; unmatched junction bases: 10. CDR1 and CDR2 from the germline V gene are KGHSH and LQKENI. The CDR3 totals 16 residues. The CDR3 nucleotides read TGTGCCAGCTCACCGCCGGGACTAGCTCAAGGGAATGAGCAGTTCTTC. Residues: CASSPPGLAQGNEQFF.

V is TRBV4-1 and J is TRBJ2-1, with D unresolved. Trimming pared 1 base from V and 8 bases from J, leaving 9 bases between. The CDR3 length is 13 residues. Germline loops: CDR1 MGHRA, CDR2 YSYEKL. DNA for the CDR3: TGCGCCAGCAGCCAAGTTATAACTTATGAGCAGTTCTTC. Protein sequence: CASSQVITYEQFF.

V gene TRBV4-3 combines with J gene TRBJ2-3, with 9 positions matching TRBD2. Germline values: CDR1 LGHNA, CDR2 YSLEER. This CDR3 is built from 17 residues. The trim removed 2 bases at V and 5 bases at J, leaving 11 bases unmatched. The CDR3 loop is CASSQSVAGGPRDTQYF. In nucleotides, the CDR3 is TGCGCCAGCAGCCAATCGGTGGCGGGAGGGCCGAGAGATACGCAGTATTTT.

The CDR3 region is CASSADRGSTPQHF. The CDR3 bases are TGTGCCAGCAGCGCGGACAGGGGAAGCACGCCCCAGCATTTT. This chain links TRBV5-4 with TRBJ1-5; 9 bases line up with TRBD1. The V segment lost 4 bases and the J segment 9 bases; nucleotides outside the gene matches: 8. The CDR3 is 14 residues long. Germline V gene lookup returns CDR1 SGHNT and CDR2 YYREEE (reference sequence).

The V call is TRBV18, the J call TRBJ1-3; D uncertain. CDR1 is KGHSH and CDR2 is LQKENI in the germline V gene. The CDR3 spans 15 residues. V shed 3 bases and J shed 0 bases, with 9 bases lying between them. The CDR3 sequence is CASSPGGFSGNTIYF. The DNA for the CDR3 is TGTGCCAGCTCACCGGGCGGTTTCTCTGGAAACACCATATATTTT.

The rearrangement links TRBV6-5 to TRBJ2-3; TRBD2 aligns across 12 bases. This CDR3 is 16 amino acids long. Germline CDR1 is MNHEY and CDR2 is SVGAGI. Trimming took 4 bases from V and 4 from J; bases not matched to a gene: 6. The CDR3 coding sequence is TGTGCCAGCAGTTCCCCCACTAGCGGGAGGCCAGATACGCAGTATTTT. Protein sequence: CASSSPTSGRPDTQYF.

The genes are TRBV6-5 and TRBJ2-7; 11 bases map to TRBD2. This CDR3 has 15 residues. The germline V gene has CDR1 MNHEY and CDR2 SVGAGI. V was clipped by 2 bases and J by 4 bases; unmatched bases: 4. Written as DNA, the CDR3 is TGTGCCAGCAGTTACAAAACTAGCGGGAGTTACGAGCAGTACTTC. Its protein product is CASSYKTSGSYEQYF.

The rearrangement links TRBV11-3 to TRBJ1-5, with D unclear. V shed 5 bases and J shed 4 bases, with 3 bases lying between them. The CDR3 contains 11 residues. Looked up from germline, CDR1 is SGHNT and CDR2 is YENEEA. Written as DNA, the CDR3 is TGTGCCAGCAGCAGGAATCAGCCCCAGCATTTT. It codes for CASSRNQPQHF.

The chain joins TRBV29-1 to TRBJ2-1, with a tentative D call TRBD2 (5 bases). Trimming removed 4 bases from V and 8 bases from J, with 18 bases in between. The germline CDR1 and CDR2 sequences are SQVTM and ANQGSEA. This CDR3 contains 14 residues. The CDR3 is CSVAPTRSRDEQFF. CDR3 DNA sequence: TGCAGCGTTGCCCCCACTAGATCGCGCGATGAGCAGTTCTTC.

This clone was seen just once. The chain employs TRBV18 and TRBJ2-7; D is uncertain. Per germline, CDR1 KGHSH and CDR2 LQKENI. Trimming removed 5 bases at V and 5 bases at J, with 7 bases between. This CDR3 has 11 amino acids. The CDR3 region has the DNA TGTGCCAGCTCAAATACTAACGAGCAGTACTTC. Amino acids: CASSNTNEQYF.

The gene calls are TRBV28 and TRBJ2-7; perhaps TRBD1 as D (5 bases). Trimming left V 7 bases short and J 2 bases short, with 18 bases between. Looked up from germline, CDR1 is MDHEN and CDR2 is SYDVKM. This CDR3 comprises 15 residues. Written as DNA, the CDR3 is TGTGCCAGCAATGTTTATTCTGACAGCCCCTACGAGCAGTACTTC. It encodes CASNVYSDSPYEQYF.

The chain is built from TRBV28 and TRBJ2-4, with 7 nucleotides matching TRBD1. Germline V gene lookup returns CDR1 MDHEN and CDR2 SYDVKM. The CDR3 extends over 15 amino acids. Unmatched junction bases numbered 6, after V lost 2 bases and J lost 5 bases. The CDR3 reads CASSLRQGRQNIQYF. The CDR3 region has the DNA TGTGCCAGCAGTTTACGACAGGGTAGGCAAAACATTCAGTACTTC.

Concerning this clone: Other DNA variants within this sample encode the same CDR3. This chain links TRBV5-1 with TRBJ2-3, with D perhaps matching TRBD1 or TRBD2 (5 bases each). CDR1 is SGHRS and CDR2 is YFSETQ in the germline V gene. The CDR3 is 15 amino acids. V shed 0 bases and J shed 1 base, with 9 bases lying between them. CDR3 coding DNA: TGCGCCAGCAGCTTGGGGCAGGGAGGCACAGATACGCAGTATTTT. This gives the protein CASSLGQGGTDTQYF.

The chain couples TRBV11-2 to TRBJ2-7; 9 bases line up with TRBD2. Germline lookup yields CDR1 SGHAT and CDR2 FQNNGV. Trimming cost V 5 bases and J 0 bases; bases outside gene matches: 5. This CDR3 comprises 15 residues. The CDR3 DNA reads TGTGCCAGCAGCCAGACTAGCGGTAGCTCCTACGAGCAGTACTTC. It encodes CASSQTSGSSYEQYF.

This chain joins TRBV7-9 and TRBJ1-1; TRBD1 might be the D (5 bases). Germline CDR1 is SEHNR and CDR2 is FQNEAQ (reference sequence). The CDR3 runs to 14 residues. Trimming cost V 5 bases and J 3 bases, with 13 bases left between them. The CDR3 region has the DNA TGTGCCAGCAGCACCCAGGGTTGGGACACTGAAGCTTTCTTT. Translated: CASSTQGWDTEAFF.

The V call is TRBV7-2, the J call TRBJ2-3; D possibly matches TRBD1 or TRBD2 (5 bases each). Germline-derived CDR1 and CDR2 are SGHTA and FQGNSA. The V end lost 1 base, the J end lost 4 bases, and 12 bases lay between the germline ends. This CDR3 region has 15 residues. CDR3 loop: CASSLEWGSPDTQYF. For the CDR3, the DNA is TGTGCCAGCAGCTTAGAGTGGGGGTCCCCAGATACGCAGTATTTT.

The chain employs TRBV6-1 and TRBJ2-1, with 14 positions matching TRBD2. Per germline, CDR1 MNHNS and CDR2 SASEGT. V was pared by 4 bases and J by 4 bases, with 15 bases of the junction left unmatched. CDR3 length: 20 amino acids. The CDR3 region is CASSGIGLAGGPRSYNEQFF. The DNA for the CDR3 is TGTGCCAGCAGTGGGATCGGACTAGCGGGAGGCCCCCGTTCATACAATGAGCAGTTCTTC.

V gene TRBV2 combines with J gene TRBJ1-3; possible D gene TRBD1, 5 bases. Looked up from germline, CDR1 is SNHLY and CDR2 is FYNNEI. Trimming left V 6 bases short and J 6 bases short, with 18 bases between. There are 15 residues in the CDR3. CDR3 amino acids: CASSLGGVWENTIYF. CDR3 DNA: TGTGCCAGCAGCCTGGGGGGTGTCTGGGAAAACACCATATATTTT.

As DNA, the CDR3 is TGTGCCAGCTCGACAGGGGTAAATCAGCCCCAGCATTTT. It encodes CASSTGVNQPQHF. V gene TRBV28 combines with J gene TRBJ1-5; TRBD1 agrees at 8 bases. CDR3 length equals 13 residues. J lost 4 bases, V lost 8 bases, and 4 bases had no gene match. Germline V lookup: CDR1 MDHEN, CDR2 SYDVKM.